This T cell receptor (beta chain) was observed in a study of blood T cell repertoires in COVID-19. Profiling relied on immunoSEQ multiplex PCR, and the TCRdb table lists in-frame clones only, not all of them. Among about 74,000 clones listed, just under 85% were seen once. This clone was observed a handful of times. The V and J ends lost 2 bases and 4 bases respectively, with 14 bases between them. The CDR3 runs 15 residues. Germline V lookup: CDR1 MNHEY, CDR2 SVGAGI. The receptor was derived from a man in his 70s with acute or convalescent COVID-19. Source material: peripheral blood. V gene TRBV6-5 combines with J gene TRBJ1-2; D might be TRBD1 (5 bases). The CDR3: CASSYRGDGFYGYTF. The CDR3 nucleotides are TGTGCCAGCAGTTACCGGGGGGACGGCTTCTATGGCTACACCTTC.